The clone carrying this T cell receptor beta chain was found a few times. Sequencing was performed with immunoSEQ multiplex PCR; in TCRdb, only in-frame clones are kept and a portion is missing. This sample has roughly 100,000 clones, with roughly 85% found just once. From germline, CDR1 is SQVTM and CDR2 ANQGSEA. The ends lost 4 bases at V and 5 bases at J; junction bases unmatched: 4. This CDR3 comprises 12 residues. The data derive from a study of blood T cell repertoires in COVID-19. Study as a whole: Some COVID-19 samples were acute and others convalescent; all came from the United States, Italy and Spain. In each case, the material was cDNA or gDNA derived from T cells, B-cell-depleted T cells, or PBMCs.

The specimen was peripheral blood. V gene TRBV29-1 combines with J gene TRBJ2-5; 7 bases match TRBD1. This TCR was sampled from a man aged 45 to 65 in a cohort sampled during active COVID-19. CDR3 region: CSVGEGQETQYF. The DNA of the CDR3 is TGCAGCGTTGGTGAGGGACAGGAGACCCAGTACTTC.